The clone carrying this TCR beta chain occurred a few times. The CDR3 is 14 amino acids. Deletions cut 10 bases from V and 2 bases from J, with 12 bases between. The germline gives CDR1 MNHEY, CDR2 SMNVEV (reference sequence). This entry is derived from a study of patients and donors after allogeneic stem cell transplantation. TCRdb reprocessed the RT-PCR reads with MiXCR, giving one entry per CDR3 protein. Of about 74,000 distinct CDR3 sequences detected, around 27% appear once; the ten largest clones hold 26%. The TCR sequence derives from a human donor who was either an allogeneic HSCT recipient or a stem cell or donor lymphocyte infusion donor (not recorded which). It is not recorded whose cells these are; they may come from a transplant donor. The chain carries TRBV27 and TRBJ2-6; D call uncertain. Sample: blood, either unsorted or a sorted T cell fraction (not recorded which). The CDR3 DNA is TGTGCCACTACGACCCATGCTGGGGCCAACGTCCTGACTTTC. This gives the protein CATTTHAGANVLTF.